Sequencing of this T cell receptor (beta chain) was carried out in a study of blood T cell repertoires in COVID-19. In the study overall: Collection of acute and convalescent COVID-19 samples took place in the United States, Italy and Spain.

Original analysis: Reference gene primer amplification in the assay estimated nucleated cell counts. Data came from immunoSEQ multiplex PCR; TCRdb stores just in-frame clones and leaves some out. That table gives V, J and clone size, and the DNA gave D and trimming. The sample includes about 430,000 clones, 80% to 90% of them seen just once. The sequencing sample was made of PBMCs or T cells enriched from blood (not recorded which). This clonotype was sampled from a man younger than 40 who had recovered from COVID-19.

The CDR3 DNA sequence: TGTGCCAGCAGTTCACTTACAGGGGCCGGGGAGACCCAGTACTTC. Translated: CASSSLTGAGETQYF. The rearrangement links TRBV6-5 to TRBJ2-5; the match to TRBD1 covers 7 bases. CDR1 is MNHEY, CDR2 SVGAGI, per germline. The J segment lost 5 bases and the V segment lost 4 bases, leaving 10 bases of the junction unmatched. The CDR3 totals 15 residues.